This T cell receptor beta chain comes out of a study of blood T cell repertoires in COVID-19. The count of this clone is one. Libraries were prepared by immunoSEQ multiplex PCR; TCRdb keeps only in-frame clonotypes and omits some of them. The sample yields 90,000 or so clones, about 89% seen once. The germline V and J ends were trimmed by 4 bases and 1 base, with 13 bases remaining between them. The CDR3 extends over 15 amino acids. Germline V gene data show CDR1 as SGHRS and CDR2 as YFSETQ. Input material: peripheral blood. This TCR came from a human donor in a cohort sampled during active COVID-19. The chain recombines TRBV5-1 with TRBJ2-3, with D perhaps matching TRBD1 (6 bases). The CDR3 spells CASSLQGAGTDTQYF. CDR3 nucleotides: TGCGCCAGCAGCCTACAGGGCGCCGGCACAGATACGCAGTATTTT.